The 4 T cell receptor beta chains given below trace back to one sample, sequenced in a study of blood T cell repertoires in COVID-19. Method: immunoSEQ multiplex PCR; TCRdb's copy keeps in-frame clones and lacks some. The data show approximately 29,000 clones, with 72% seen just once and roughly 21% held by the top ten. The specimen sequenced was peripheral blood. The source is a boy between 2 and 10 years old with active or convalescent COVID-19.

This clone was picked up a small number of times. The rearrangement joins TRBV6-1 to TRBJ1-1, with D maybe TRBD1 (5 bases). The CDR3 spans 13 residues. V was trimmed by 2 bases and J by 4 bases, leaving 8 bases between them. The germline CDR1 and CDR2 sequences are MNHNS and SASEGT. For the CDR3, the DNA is TGTGCCAGCAGTGAAAGGGGATCCACTGAAGCTTTCTTT. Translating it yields CASSERGSTEAFF.

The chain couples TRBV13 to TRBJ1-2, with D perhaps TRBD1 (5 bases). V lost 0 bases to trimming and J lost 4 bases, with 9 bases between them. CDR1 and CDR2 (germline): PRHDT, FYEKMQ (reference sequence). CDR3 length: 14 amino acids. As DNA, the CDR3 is TGTGCCAGCAGCTTAGGTACAGGACCCTATGGCTACACCTTC. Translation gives CASSLGTGPYGYTF.

Here the CDR3 DNA reads TGTGCCAGCAGCTTAGAGGGGGCTATGGGAGACATTCAGTACTTC. Protein product: CASSLEGAMGDIQYF. This chain uses TRBV7-2 with TRBJ2-4; 7 nucleotides match TRBD1. V lost 1 base and J lost 8; bases outside the gene matches: 8. CDR1 SGHTA and CDR2 FQGNSA come from the germline V gene. The CDR3 has 15 amino acids.

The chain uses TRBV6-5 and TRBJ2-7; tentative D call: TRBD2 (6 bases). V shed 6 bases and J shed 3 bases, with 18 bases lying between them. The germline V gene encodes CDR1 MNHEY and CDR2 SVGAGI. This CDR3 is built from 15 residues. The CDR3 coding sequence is TGTGCCAGCAGCCCAATAGGGACGGACTACTACGAGCAGTACGTC. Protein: CASSPIGTDYYEQYV.